This entry lists 6 T cell receptor beta chains sequenced from one sample in a study of T-cell reconstitution after alpha-beta-depleted transplantation in children. Unique molecular identifiers were built into the TCRbeta library. A single record per CDR3 protein comes from TCRdb applying MiXCR to the PCR reads. The sample has 420,000 or so distinct CDR3 sequences, 11% seen once. Sample: PBMCs from the stem cell graft donor, taken from the stem cell graft. These receptors came from a human donor who donated a stem cell graft to a child with acute myeloid leukemia.

This clonotype was seen at least ten times. V usage is TRBV4-2 and J usage is TRBJ2-1; D gene unclear. There are 15 residues in the CDR3. The V gene lost 0 bases and the J gene lost 4 bases, with 10 bases spanning the gap. The germline V gene encodes CDR1 LGHNA and CDR2 YNFKEQ. CDR3: CASSQEEDSYNEQFF. CDR3 DNA sequence: TGTGCCAGCAGCCAAGAGGAAGATTCTTACAATGAGCAGTTCTTC.

Only a few counts were recorded for this clonotype. The DNA of the CDR3 is TGTGCCAGCAGCTCCGACAGGGAAGGAACCGGGGAGCTGTTTTTT. This encodes CASSSDREGTGELFF. The rearrangement uses TRBV7-2 and TRBJ2-2; 7 bases match TRBD1. With 4 bases clipped from V and 5 bases from J, the junction kept 7 bases outside the gene matches. The CDR3 covers 15 residues. CDR1 is SGHTA, CDR2 FQGNSA, per germline.

This clonotype was counted a few times. The chain has TRBV12-3 or TRBV12-4 and TRBJ1-5; the match to TRBD1 covers 7 bases. The CDR3 is 17 amino acids. Trimming removed 2 bases from V and 5 bases from J; junction bases left unmatched: 12. This chain's CDR3 is CASSLSGWGQTDQPQHF. In DNA form, the CDR3 reads TGTGCCAGCAGTTTATCAGGGTGGGGACAGACCGATCAGCCCCAGCATTTT.

This clonotype appeared many times. The genes are TRBV29-1 and TRBJ2-7; D is unresolved. Germline V CDR1 and CDR2: SQVTM, ANQGSEA. The germline V and J ends were trimmed by 1 base and 3 bases, with 7 bases remaining between them. The CDR3 spans 12 residues. CDR3 protein: CSVEGLNYEQYF. DNA of the CDR3: TGCAGCGTTGAAGGACTGAACTACGAGCAGTACTTC.

This clonotype was counted between two and nine times. The rearrangement uses TRBV10-3 and TRBJ2-7, with 10 bases matching TRBD1. Germline CDR1 reads ENHRY; CDR2 reads SYGVKD. V was clipped by 2 bases and J by 5 bases; unmatched bases: 6. There are 15 residues in the CDR3. The CDR3 loop is CAISETGQGYDEQYF. The CDR3 DNA reads as TGTGCCATCAGTGAGACGGGACAGGGGTACGACGAGCAGTACTTC.

The genes are TRBV24-1 and TRBJ2-5, with TRBD1 identical over 7 bases. V trimming: 4 bases; J trimming: 2 bases; junction bases outside the gene matches: 3. Germline CDR1 KGHDR, CDR2 SFDVKD. The CDR3 consists of 14 residues. The chain's CDR3 is CATSDRDSQETQYF. As DNA, the CDR3 is TGTGCCACCAGTGACCGGGACAGTCAAGAGACCCAGTACTTC.